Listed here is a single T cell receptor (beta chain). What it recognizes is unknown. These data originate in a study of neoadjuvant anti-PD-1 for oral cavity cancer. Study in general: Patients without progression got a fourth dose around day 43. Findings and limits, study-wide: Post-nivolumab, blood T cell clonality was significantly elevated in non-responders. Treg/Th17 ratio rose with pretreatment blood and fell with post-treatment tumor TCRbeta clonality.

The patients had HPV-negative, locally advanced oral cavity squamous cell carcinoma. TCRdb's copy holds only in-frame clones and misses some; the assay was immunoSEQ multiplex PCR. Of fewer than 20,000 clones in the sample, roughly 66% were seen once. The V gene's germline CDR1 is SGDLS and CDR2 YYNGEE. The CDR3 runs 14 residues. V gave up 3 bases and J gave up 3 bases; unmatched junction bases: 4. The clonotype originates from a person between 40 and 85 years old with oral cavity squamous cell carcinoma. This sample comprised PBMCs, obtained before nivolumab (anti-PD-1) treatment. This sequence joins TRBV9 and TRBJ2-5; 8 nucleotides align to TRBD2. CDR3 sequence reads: CASSASGGKETQYF. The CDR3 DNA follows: TGTGCCAGCAGCGCGTCGGGGGGGAAAGAGACCCAGTACTTC.